Below are 27 T cell receptor beta chains sequenced from a single sample in a study of cytomegalovirus exposure and HLA in healthy donors. Primers included in the PCR were 60 Vbeta and 13 Jbeta primers. Sequenced by immunoSEQ multiplex PCR; TCRdb stores in-frame clones only, minus some. The sample includes around 91,000 clones, roughly 73% seen only once; the top ten take around 2.5%. What was sequenced was PBMCs. The receptors stem from a male donor in good health and CMV-seropositive.

This rearrangement joins TRBV2 to TRBJ1-2; 8 bases agree with TRBD1. The V segment lost 6 bases and the J segment 4 bases; nucleotides outside the gene matches: 4. CDR3 length: 13 amino acids. The germline V gene has CDR1 SNHLY and CDR2 FYNNEI. The CDR3 coding sequence is TGTGCCAGCAGGACCACAGGGGGCTATGGCTACACCTTC. It codes for CASRTTGGYGYTF.

This clone was seen only once. This chain joins TRBV10-3 and TRBJ2-7; 7 nucleotides match TRBD1. Germline V CDR1 and CDR2: ENHRY, SYGVKD. The CDR3 spans 15 residues. The V and J ends lost 6 bases and 0 bases, in that order; junction bases with no gene match: 8. For the CDR3, the DNA is TGTGCCATCAGGCTCCGGCCAGGGGGCTCCTACGAGCAGTACTTC. This sequence encodes CAIRLRPGGSYEQYF.

The V gene is TRBV12-1, the J gene TRBJ2-1; TRBD2 is taken as the D call from the table, unchecked against the DNA. TRBV12-1 constitutes a pseudogene. The CDR3 spans 18 residues. Here the CDR3 DNA reads TGTGCCAGCAGCTTTGGAGGCGCACCGGGAGCCTCGCTAAATGAGCAGTTCTTC. Residues: CASSFGGAPGASLNEQFF.

The chain has TRBV7-7 and TRBJ2-5; 11 nucleotides match TRBD1. Germline CDR1 and CDR2: SSHAT and FNYEAQ (reference sequence). Losses at the gene ends were 5 bases for V and 5 bases for J; bases not matched to a gene: 7. CDR3 length equals 15 residues. This CDR3 reads CASSTGTGGGETQYF. DNA of the CDR3: TGTGCCAGCAGCACGGGGACAGGGGGTGGGGAGACCCAGTACTTC.

The sample holds one count of this clone. The chain recombines TRBV9 with TRBJ2-7, with TRBD1 matching 8 bases. The germline V gene has CDR1 SGDLS and CDR2 YYNGEE. This CDR3 is built from 16 residues. J gave up 0 bases and V 4 bases, and 9 bases lay outside the gene matches. The CDR3 DNA reads as TGTGCCAGCAGCCCCTATCAGGGGGCGAGCTCCTACGAGCAGTACTTC. Its translation: CASSPYQGASSYEQYF.

The gene calls are TRBV27 and TRBJ2-2, with 7 bases lining up with TRBD1. The V gene end was trimmed by 1 base and the J gene end by 5 bases; junction bases not matched to a gene: 10. The CDR3 consists of 17 residues. CDR1 MNHEY and CDR2 SMNVEV come from the germline V gene (reference sequence). CDR3 DNA sequence: TGTGCCAGCAGTTTATTGAACCCAACAGGGGAAACCGGGGAGCTGTTTTTT. This codes for CASSLLNPTGETGELFF.

V and J are TRBV7-2 and TRBJ2-5, with 9 bases identical to TRBD2. The J call may not be correct, given that the DNA end is closer to TRBJ2-7. The CDR3 sequence is 14 residues long. CDR1 is SGHTA and CDR2 is FQGNSA in the germline V gene. This chain's CDR3 is CASRRWTSDYEQYF. The DNA of the CDR3 is TGTGCCAGCAGACGATGGACTAGCGATTACGAGCAGTACTTC.

This clone was detected a few times. The V gene is TRBV11-3, the J gene TRBJ2-1; 10 bases fit TRBD2. Germline V gene data show CDR1 as SGHNT and CDR2 as YENEEA. V gave up 3 bases and J gave up 6 bases; unmatched junction bases: 8. CDR3 length equals 16 residues. CDR3 bases: TGTGCCAGCAGCTTTGCTAGCGGGAGTCGGATCAATGAGCAGTTCTTC. Translation: CASSFASGSRINEQFF.

As concerns this clone: The junction differs from germline at one of its ends, possibly a read error. This sequence joins TRBV7-9 and TRBJ2-5, with D maybe TRBD1 (5 bases). CDR1 and CDR2 (germline): SEHNR, FQNEAQ (reference sequence). The CDR3 spans 13 residues. CDR3 loop: CSSSLGAPETQYF. CDR3 nucleotide sequence: TGTTCCAGCAGCTTAGGGGCCCCGGAGACCCAGTACTTC.

The rearrangement joins TRBV28 to TRBJ1-2, with D possibly being TRBD1 (5 bases). The CDR3 is 17 residues long. Germline V gene lookup returns CDR1 MDHEN and CDR2 SYDVKM. The V gene lost 2 bases and the J gene lost 8 bases, with 24 bases spanning the gap. The CDR3 DNA reads TGTGCCAGCAGTTTACTCGCTACGTCCCGACAGCCTGGAGGCTACACCTTC. Translating gives CASSLLATSRQPGGYTF.

This chain connects TRBV9 to TRBJ2-2; TRBD2 agrees at 10 bases. Germline CDR1 is SGDLS and CDR2 is YYNGEE. The CDR3 runs 18 residues. J lost 7 bases, V lost 0 bases, and 12 bases had no gene match. As DNA, the CDR3 is TGTGCCAGCAGCGTAGGTGAACTACTAGCGGGAATGAACGGGGAGCTGTTTTTT. This codes for CASSVGELLAGMNGELFF.

In this sample, this clone turned up a few times. The chain employs TRBV12-5 and TRBJ2-1, with 9 positions matching TRBD2. With 3 bases clipped from V and 9 bases from J, the junction kept 9 bases outside the gene matches. CDR3 length equals 15 residues. Germline V lookup: CDR1 LGHNT, CDR2 FRNRAP. CDR3: CASGLGLAGFGEQFF. As DNA, the CDR3 is TGTGCTAGTGGTTTAGGCCTAGCGGGGTTCGGTGAGCAGTTCTTC.

The V gene is TRBV28, the J gene TRBJ2-4; 7 positions match TRBD1. The germline V gene has CDR1 MDHEN and CDR2 SYDVKM. The length of the CDR3 is 16 residues. Trimming cost V 7 bases and J 6 bases; bases outside gene matches: 15. The CDR3 DNA reads TGTGCCAGCATGGATGCGCGTGGGGCAGGGGGAAACATTCAGTACTTC. The encoded protein is CASMDARGAGGNIQYF.

V is TRBV4-2 and J is TRBJ2-5; D might be TRBD2 (6 bases). The end of the DNA is better explained by TRBJ2-7, so the J call may be wrong. Germline CDR1 reads LGHNA; CDR2 reads YNFKEQ. The CDR3 consists of 15 residues. The CDR3 DNA follows: TGTGCCAGCAGCCAAGTAGGGGCGGGAAGCTACGAGCAGTACTTC. Its protein is CASSQVGAGSYEQYF.

This chain joins TRBV15 and TRBJ2-1; TRBD2 agrees at 13 bases. Trimming took 0 bases from V and 8 from J; bases not matched to a gene: 13. This CDR3 is 19 amino acids long. CDR1 and CDR2 (germline): LNHNV, YYDKDF (reference sequence). The CDR3 loop reads CATSRDRDNGTSGDHEQFF. The DNA for the CDR3 is TGTGCCACCAGCAGAGACCGGGACAACGGGACTAGCGGGGACCATGAGCAGTTCTTC.

The chain employs TRBV6-5 and TRBJ2-1, with 10 bases fitting TRBD2. V trimming: 10 bases; J trimming: 10 bases; junction bases outside the gene matches: 7. Germline assignment: CDR1 MNHEY and CDR2 SVGAGI. CDR3 size: 12 residues. In DNA, the CDR3 is TGTGCCACCCTAGCGGGAGTCGGAGAGCAGTTCTTC. Its translation is CATLAGVGEQFF.

J is TRBJ2-7 and V is TRBV11-2, with unresolved D. With 3 bases removed from V and 3 bases from J, the gap between germline ends came to 3 bases. The CDR3 loop spans 11 amino acids. Germline assignment: CDR1 SGHAT and CDR2 FQNNGV. DNA of the CDR3: TGTGCCAGCAGCTTCCACTACGAGCAGTACTTC. This translates into CASSFHYEQYF.

The chain combines TRBV30 with TRBJ1-3; 8 positions match TRBD1. With V trimmed by 2 bases and J by 11 bases, 20 bases remained unmatched. CDR1 and CDR2 from the germline V gene are GTSNPN and SVGIG (reference sequence). CDR3 size: 17 residues. CDR3 residues: CAWSPIGRGRPRVSIYF. Here the CDR3 DNA reads TGTGCCTGGAGTCCTATCGGCAGGGGGCGGCCCCGTGTCTCCATATATTTT.

The genes are TRBV9 and TRBJ2-2, with D possibly TRBD2 on 5 matching bases. Germline CDR1 reads SGDLS; CDR2 reads YYNGEE. The V and J ends lost 0 bases and 2 bases respectively, with 11 bases between them. The CDR3 runs 16 residues. The CDR3 region is CASSVEADRNTGELFF. The CDR3 DNA reads as TGTGCCAGCAGCGTAGAAGCGGACCGTAACACCGGGGAGCTGTTTTTT.

The V gene is TRBV29-1, the J gene TRBJ2-5, with TRBD2 matching 7 bases. The V gene's germline CDR1 is SQVTM and CDR2 ANQGSEA. This CDR3 is built from 13 residues. Trimming at V came to 6 bases and at J to 11 bases, leaving 15 bases not matched to a gene. As DNA, the CDR3 is TGCAGCGTCCGGGAGGCCCAACGGGGGGAGCAGTACTTC. This translates into CSVREAQRGEQYF.

J is TRBJ2-1 and V is TRBV27, with TRBD2 matching 13 bases. This CDR3 has 16 amino acids. Germline CDR1 MNHEY, CDR2 SMNVEV (reference sequence). After removal of 6 bases from V and 5 bases from J, the junction contained 7 bases not matched to a gene. CDR3 sequence: CASRRYGTSGNNEQFF. CDR3 sequence (DNA): TGTGCCAGCAGGCGCTACGGGACTAGCGGGAACAATGAGCAGTTCTTC.

This clone has more than one count but fewer than ten. This chain links TRBV6-1 with TRBJ2-5, with D possibly TRBD2 on 6 matching bases. The germline V gene has CDR1 MNHNS and CDR2 SASEGT. V was clipped by 7 bases and J by 5 bases, with 17 bases between them. The CDR3 contains 14 residues. The CDR3 here is CASTLSGGGETQYF. DNA for the CDR3: TGTGCCAGCACCCTATCGGGCGGAGGGGAGACCCAGTACTTC.

In its sample, this clone was seen a few times. The chain recombines TRBV4-2 with TRBJ2-1, with 15 bases identical to TRBD2. The junction had 2 bases not matched to a gene; V was cut back by 2 bases and J by 6 bases. Germline V gives CDR1 LGHNA, CDR2 YNFKEQ. This CDR3 region has 16 residues. The CDR3 nucleotides read TGTGCCAGCAGCCAACCGGGACTAGCGGGAGGCAATGAGCAGTTCTTC. Protein sequence: CASSQPGLAGGNEQFF.

The sample holds a few counts of this clone. The gene calls are TRBV21-1 and TRBJ1-2; TRBD1 is the table's D call, not checked against the DNA. TRBV21-1 is recorded as a pseudogene. The CDR3 length is 16 residues. The CDR3 spells CASSKVGTGGDYGYTF. The CDR3 DNA is TGTGCCAGCAGCAAAGTGGGGACAGGGGGGGACTATGGCTACACCTTC.

This clone has just a few counts. The genes are TRBV2 and TRBJ2-1; unclear D gene. The CDR3 covers 13 residues. V shed 4 bases and J shed 7 bases, with 11 bases lying between them. Per the germline V gene, CDR1 is SNHLY and CDR2 is FYNNEI. The CDR3 bases are TGTGCCAGCAGTGTTTCCGGGTTAAATGAGCAGTTCTTC. Its translation: CASSVSGLNEQFF.

This clone came up once. The chain couples TRBV11-2 to TRBJ2-7; 11 nucleotides match TRBD2. Losses at the gene ends were 2 bases for V and 4 bases for J; bases not matched to a gene: 4. Germline CDR1 is SGHAT and CDR2 is FQNNGV. This CDR3 has 15 amino acids. This CDR3 reads CASSLLAGGSYEQYF. CDR3 bases: TGTGCCAGCAGCTTATTAGCGGGGGGGTCTTACGAGCAGTACTTC.

This rearrangement joins TRBV4-2 to TRBJ2-1; D ambiguous. Germline V gene sequence: CDR1 LGHNA, CDR2 YNFKEQ. V dropped 0 bases and J dropped 3 bases, with 9 bases sitting between them. The length of the CDR3 is 15 residues. CDR3 amino acids: CASSQDLNGYNEQFF. The CDR3 region has the DNA TGTGCCAGCAGCCAAGATCTGAACGGCTACAATGAGCAGTTCTTC.